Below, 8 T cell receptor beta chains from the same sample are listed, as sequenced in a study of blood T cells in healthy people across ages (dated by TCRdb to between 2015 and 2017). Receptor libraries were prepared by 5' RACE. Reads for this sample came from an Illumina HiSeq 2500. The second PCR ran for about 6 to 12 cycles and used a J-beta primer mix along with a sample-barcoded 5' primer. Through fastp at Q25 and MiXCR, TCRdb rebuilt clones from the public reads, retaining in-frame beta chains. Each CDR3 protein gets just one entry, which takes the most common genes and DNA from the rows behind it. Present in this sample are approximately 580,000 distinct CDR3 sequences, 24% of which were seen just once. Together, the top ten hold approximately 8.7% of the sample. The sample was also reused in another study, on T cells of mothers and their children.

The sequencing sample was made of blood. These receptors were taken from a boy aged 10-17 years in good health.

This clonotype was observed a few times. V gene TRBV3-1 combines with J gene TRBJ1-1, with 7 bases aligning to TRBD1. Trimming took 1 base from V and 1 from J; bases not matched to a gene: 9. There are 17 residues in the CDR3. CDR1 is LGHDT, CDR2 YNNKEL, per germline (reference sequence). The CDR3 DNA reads TGTGCCAGCAGCCAAGCCCCGACCAGGGGGGCGAACACTGAAGCTTTCTTT. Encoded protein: CASSQAPTRGANTEAFF.

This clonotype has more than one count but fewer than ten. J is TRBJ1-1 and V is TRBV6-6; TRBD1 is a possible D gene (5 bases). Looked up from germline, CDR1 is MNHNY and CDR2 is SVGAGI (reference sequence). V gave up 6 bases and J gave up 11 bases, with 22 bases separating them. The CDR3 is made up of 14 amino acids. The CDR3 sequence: CASRIRSGVAIAFF. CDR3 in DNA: TGTGCCAGCAGGATCCGGTCGGGGGTAGCCATCGCTTTCTTT.

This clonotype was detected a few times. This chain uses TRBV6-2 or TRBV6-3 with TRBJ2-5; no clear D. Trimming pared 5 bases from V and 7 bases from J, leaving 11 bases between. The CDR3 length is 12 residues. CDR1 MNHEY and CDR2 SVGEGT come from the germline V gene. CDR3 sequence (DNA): TGTGCCAGCAGTGACGAGTTGGGGACCCAGTACTTC. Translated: CASSDELGTQYF.

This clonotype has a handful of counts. CDR3 coding DNA: TGTGCCAGCAGTACGGGACAGGGGTCGACAGATACGCAGTATTTT. It yields the protein CASSTGQGSTDTQYF. The chain combines TRBV7-9 with TRBJ2-3; the match to TRBD1 covers 10 bases. The CDR3 consists of 15 residues. Trimming cost V 6 bases and J 3 bases; bases outside gene matches: 6. Germline CDR1 SEHNR, CDR2 FQNEAQ (reference sequence).

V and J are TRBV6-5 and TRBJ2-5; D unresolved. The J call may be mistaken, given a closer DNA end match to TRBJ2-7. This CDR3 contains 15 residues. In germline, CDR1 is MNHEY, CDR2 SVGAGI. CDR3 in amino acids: CASSYSTLESDEQYF. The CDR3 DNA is TGTGCCAGCAGTTACTCGACGCTGGAATCCGACGAGCAGTACTTC.

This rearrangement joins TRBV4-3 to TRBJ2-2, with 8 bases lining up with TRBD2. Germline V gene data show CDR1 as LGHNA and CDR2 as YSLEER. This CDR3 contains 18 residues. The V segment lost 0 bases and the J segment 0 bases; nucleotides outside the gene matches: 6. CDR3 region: CASSQEPGLASNTGELFF. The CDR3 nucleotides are TGCGCCAGCAGCCAAGAACCAGGACTAGCTTCGAACACCGGGGAGCTGTTTTTT.

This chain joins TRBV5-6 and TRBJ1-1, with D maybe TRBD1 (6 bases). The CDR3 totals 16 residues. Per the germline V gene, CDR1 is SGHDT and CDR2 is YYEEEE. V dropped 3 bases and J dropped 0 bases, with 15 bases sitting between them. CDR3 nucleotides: TGTGCCAGCAGCTGGTGGGGCAGGGGAATGAACACTGAAGCTTTCTTT. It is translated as CASSWWGRGMNTEAFF.

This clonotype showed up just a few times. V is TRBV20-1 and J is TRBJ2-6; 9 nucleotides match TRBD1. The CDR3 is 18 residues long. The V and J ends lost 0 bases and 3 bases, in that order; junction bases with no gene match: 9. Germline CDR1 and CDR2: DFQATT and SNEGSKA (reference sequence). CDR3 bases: TGCAGTGCTAGAGATCGGGACAGGGCTCCTGGTGGGGCCAACGTCCTGACTTTC. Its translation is CSARDRDRAPGGANVLTF.